This is a list of T cell receptor beta chains from one sample in a study of blood T cell repertoires in COVID-19. Measured with immunoSEQ multiplex PCR; TCRdb has only the in-frame clones, and not every one. This sample carries approximately 57,000 clones, around 85% of them seen once, and the ten largest clones take roughly 5.1%. Sample: peripheral blood. The receptors were gathered from a man aged 35 to 55 with active COVID-19. CDR3s include the opening cysteine and the closing phenylalanine or tryptophan. The D gene is left open where the match is weak. Clone size is given for some rows only: seen once, a few or many times, or a class if the clone is expanded.

cdr3_aa,cdr3_nt,clone_size,d_call,cdr3_length,v_call,j_call
CASSHGGTYEQYF,TGTGCCAGCAGCCACGGGGGGACCTACGAGCAGTACTTC,.,TRBD2,13,TRBV3-1/TRBV3-2,TRBJ2-7
CATSFIAGEEETQYF,TGTGCCACGTCATTCATAGCGGGAGAGGAAGAGACCCAGTACTTC,.,TRBD2,15,TRBV27,TRBJ2-5
CASSSLLADKIGDF,TGTGCCAGCAGTTCCCTCCTGGCCGATAAGATCGGGGACTTC,.,.,14,TRBV2,TRBJ2-5
CASSRSYNEQFF,TGTGCCAGCAGCCGGAGCTACAATGAGCAGTTCTTC,.,.,12,TRBV6-5,TRBJ2-1
CASSFIGGLGEKLFF,TGTGCCAGCAGCTTCATCGGGGGGTTAGGAGAAAAACTGTTTTTT,.,.,15,TRBV7-2,TRBJ1-4
CASSLEGEKLFF,TGTGCCAGCAGCTTAGAGGGGGAAAAACTGTTTTTT,.,.,12,TRBV7-2,TRBJ1-4
CASRRMQGGFLEYF,TGTGCCAGCAGGAGGATGCAGGGAGGGTTTTTGGAGTACTTC,.,TRBD2,14,TRBV27,TRBJ2-7
CASSQLSGPPQHF,TGTGCCAGCAGTCAATTGTCGGGTCCGCCCCAGCATTTT,.,.,13,TRBV6-5,TRBJ1-5
CASRIASSSYNEQFF,TGTGCCAGCAGAATCGCTAGCAGCTCCTACAATGAGCAGTTCTTC,few,.,15,TRBV27,TRBJ2-1
CASSQEEAGQRYYGYTF,TGCGCCAGCAGCCAAGAAGAGGCAGGGCAAAGATACTATGGCTACACCTTC,.,.,17,TRBV4-1,TRBJ1-2
CASSLVRGRNTEAFF,TGTGCCAGCAGTTTGGTGCGGGGGCGCAACACTGAAGCTTTCTTT,few,.,15,TRBV27,TRBJ1-1
CASGRTGNANEKLFF,TGCGCCAGCGGGAGGACAGGGAATGCTAATGAAAAACTGTTTTTT,.,TRBD1,15,TRBV10-2,TRBJ1-4
CASNTGGFEAFF,TGTGCCAGCAATACAGGGGGATTTGAAGCTTTCTTT,.,TRBD1,12,TRBV28,TRBJ1-1
CASSQGGRAYNEQFF,TGTGCCAGCAGCCAAGGGGGGAGGGCCTACAATGAGCAGTTCTTC,.,TRBD2,15,TRBV4-2,TRBJ2-1
CASSLDWRQGAYNSNQPQHF,TGTGCCAGCAGCTTAGATTGGCGACAGGGGGCCTACAATAGCAATCAGCCCCAGCATTTT,.,TRBD1,20,TRBV11-2,TRBJ1-5
CASSLGGQGPTEAFF,TGTGCCAGCAGCTTAGGAGGACAGGGCCCCACTGAAGCTTTCTTT,.,TRBD1,15,TRBV7-9,TRBJ1-1
CASSSVSPSGSSTGELFF,TGTGCCAGCAGCTCCGTAAGTCCCAGCGGGAGTAGCACCGGGGAGCTGTTTTTT,.,TRBD2,18,TRBV7-9,TRBJ2-2
CASRTGGTEAFF,TGTGCCAGCAGGACAGGGGGCACTGAAGCTTTCTTT,.,TRBD1,12,TRBV12-3/TRBV12-4,TRBJ1-1
CATYSGFGHTEQYF,TGTGCCACCTACTCAGGGTTCGGGCACACGGAGCAGTACTTC,once,.,14,TRBV10-3,TRBJ2-7
CASSEPEGAREHQPQHF,TGCGCCAGCAGTGAGCCAGAGGGGGCCAGGGAACATCAGCCCCAGCATTTT,once,TRBD1,17,TRBV10-2,TRBJ1-5
CASSLGLAPAEQFF,TGTGCCAGCAGCCTGGGACTAGCGCCGGCTGAGCAGTTCTTC,.,TRBD2,14,TRBV3-1/TRBV3-2,TRBJ2-1
CASSPSTGNYGYTF,TGTGCCAGCAGCCCCTCGACAGGGAACTATGGCTACACCTTC,few,TRBD1,14,TRBV5-4,TRBJ1-2
CASSFRGPSEAFF,TGTGCCAGCAGCTTCAGGGGGCCATCTGAAGCTTTCTTT,.,TRBD1,13,TRBV12-3/TRBV12-4,TRBJ1-1
CASSGIPGANVLTF,TGTGCCAGCAGCGGTATTCCTGGGGCCAACGTCCTGACTTTC,once,.,14,TRBV9,TRBJ2-6
CASSILRGTGKSSGNTIYF,TGTGCCAGTAGTATCCTCCGAGGGACAGGGAAGAGCTCTGGAAACACCATATATTTT,once,TRBD1,19,TRBV19,TRBJ1-3
CASSGEFQETQYF,TGTGCCAGCTCAGGGGAGTTCCAAGAGACCCAGTACTTC,few,.,13,TRBV18,TRBJ2-5
CASGSYRELNSPLHF,TGTGCTAGTGGTTCCTACAGGGAACTCAATTCACCCCTCCACTTT,.,.,15,TRBV12-5,TRBJ1-6
CASSPSGDTQYF,TGTGCCAGCAGCCCCTCGGGGGATACGCAGTATTTT,.,.,12,TRBV11-2,TRBJ2-3
CASSQVGLRTDTQYF,TGCGCCAGCAGCCAAGTTGGGCTTCGCACAGATACGCAGTATTTT,.,.,15,TRBV4-1,TRBJ2-3
CASREGLAGGEQFF,TGTGCCAGCAGGGAAGGACTAGCGGGAGGGGAGCAGTTCTTC,.,TRBD2,14,TRBV2,TRBJ2-1
CASRIQTGGWDSPLHF,TGTGCCAGCAGAATCCAGACAGGGGGCTGGGATTCACCCCTCCACTTT,.,TRBD1,16,TRBV28,TRBJ1-6
CATSRPGTGGETQYF,TGTGCCACCAGCAGGCCCGGGACAGGGGGAGAGACCCAGTACTTC,.,TRBD1,15,TRBV15,TRBJ2-5
CASSLGQVLYNEQFF,TGTGCCAGCAGTCTAGGACAGGTCCTCTACAATGAGCAGTTCTTC,.,TRBD1,15,TRBV28,TRBJ2-1
CASSLLGGSNEKLFF,TGTGCCAGCAGCTTACTTGGGGGCTCGAATGAAAAACTGTTTTTT,.,.,15,TRBV11-2,TRBJ1-4
CASSPLTGANTGELFF,TGCGCCAGCAGCCCTTTGACAGGCGCGAACACCGGGGAGCTGTTTTTT,.,.,16,TRBV5-1,TRBJ2-2
CASSLSGPRGGTWSNEQFF,TGCGCCAGCAGCTTGTCAGGGCCGCGGGGCGGGACTTGGTCCAATGAGCAGTTCTTC,.,.,19,TRBV5-1,TRBJ2-1
CASSEVAGGLYEQYF,TGTGCCAGCTCAGAAGTTGCGGGGGGACTTTACGAGCAGTACTTC,once,TRBD2,15,TRBV18,TRBJ2-7
CASSQQLYGYTF,TGTGCCAGCAGCCAACAGTTATATGGCTACACCTTC,.,.,12,TRBV3-1/TRBV3-2,TRBJ1-2
CASSPGLDSTDTQYF,TGTGCCAGCAGCCCGGGACTAGACAGCACAGATACGCAGTATTTT,once,TRBD2,15,TRBV5-4,TRBJ2-3
CASSLLTPPYEQYF,TGTGCCAGCAGTCTACTGACACCCCCCTACGAGCAGTACTTC,.,.,14,TRBV27,TRBJ2-7
CASSLAGNLNTQYF,TGTGCCAGCAGCTTAGCCGGGAATTTGAATACGCAGTATTTT,few,.,14,TRBV11-2,TRBJ2-3
CASTILGTGGGYTF,TGTGCCAGCACCATATTGGGGACAGGGGGAGGCTACACCTTC,.,TRBD1,14,TRBV6-5,TRBJ1-2
CASSPATGGKLFF,TGTGCCAGCTCACCTGCCACAGGGGGAAAACTGTTTTTT,.,TRBD1,13,TRBV18,TRBJ1-4
CASSPTSSPDGYTF,TGTGCCAGTAGCCCGACCTCTAGTCCCGATGGCTACACCTTC,.,.,14,TRBV19,TRBJ1-2
CASSVGGVRLGDTIYF,TGTGCCAGCAGCGTGGGGGGAGTGAGACTCGGTGACACCATATATTTT,.,.,16,TRBV5-6,TRBJ1-3